This T cell receptor (beta chain) derives from a study of blood T cell repertoires in COVID-19. Overall study: T cells, B-cell-depleted T cells, or PBMCs supplied cDNA or gDNA.

Original processing methods: By means of reference gene primer amplification, nucleated cell counts were estimated. The protocol was immunoSEQ multiplex PCR, while the TCRdb copy is restricted to in-frame clones and leaves out a portion. The DNA gave D and trimming, while V, J and clone size come from that table. The data contain about 97,000 clones, 85% to 95% of them seen just once; the ten biggest clones take up around 5%. The source is a man aged 45-65 years with active COVID-19. Material: peripheral blood.

CDR3: CASSQQGYEQYF. DNA for the CDR3: TGTGCCAGCAGCCAACAGGGGTACGAGCAGTACTTC. This chain connects TRBV3-1 (or the pseudogene TRBV3-2) to TRBJ2-7, with D tentatively TRBD1 (6 bases). Germline assignment: CDR1 LGHDT and CDR2 YNNKEL (reference sequence). Deletions cut 2 bases from V and 4 bases from J, with 6 bases between. The CDR3 is made up of 12 amino acids.